Presented here are 19 T cell receptor beta chains from one specimen sequenced in a study of T cells after yellow fever vaccination. TCRdb independently ran MiXCR on the 5' RACE reads; one entry per CDR3 protein. In the table there are 400,000 to 650,000 distinct CDR3 sequences, 21% of which are singletons. Sequencing was performed on PBMCs, taken roughly 23 days after the first yellow fever vaccination. These receptors were taken from a man aged 18 to 29 who received the YFV17D yellow fever vaccine.

This clonotype was counted between two and nine times. The J gene is TRBJ2-7, the V gene TRBV6-1, with TRBD1 matching over 8 bases. The CDR3 is 14 residues long. Per the germline V gene, CDR1 is MNHNS and CDR2 is SASEGT. V lost 7 bases, J lost 6 bases, and 11 bases stayed unmatched. The CDR3 region is CASMTPDRVAEQYF. CDR3 in DNA: TGTGCCAGCATGACACCGGACAGGGTGGCCGAGCAGTACTTC.

The chain carries TRBV18 and TRBJ1-3; no clear D. From germline, CDR1 is KGHSH and CDR2 LQKENI. CDR3 length: 18 amino acids. The V gene lost 3 bases and the J gene lost 0 bases, with 18 bases spanning the gap. The CDR3 region has the DNA TGTGCCAGCTCACCGCTTTCCAAGACTGGCTCCTCTGGAAACACCATATATTTT. Encoded protein: CASSPLSKTGSSGNTIYF.

This clonotype was found a few times. The chain couples TRBV13 to TRBJ2-7; 11 bases agree with TRBD1. This CDR3 comprises 16 residues. V lost 4 bases to trimming and J lost 4 bases; unmatched junction nucleotides: 9. The germline V gene has CDR1 PRHDT and CDR2 FYEKMQ (reference sequence). This CDR3 is CASSSAWTGGVYEQYF. For the CDR3, the DNA is TGTGCCAGCAGCTCAGCTTGGACAGGGGGCGTATACGAGCAGTACTTC.

The sample holds a few counts of this clonotype. This chain uses TRBV2 with TRBJ2-7; D call uncertain. The ends were cut back, 5 bases at V and 0 bases at J, with 17 bases in the middle. CDR3 length: 16 amino acids. Germline-derived CDR1 and CDR2 are SNHLY and FYNNEI. Written as DNA, the CDR3 is TGTGCCAGCAGTCCACTGGACCCGGTGAGCTCCTACGAGCAGTACTTC. Translated: CASSPLDPVSSYEQYF.

The chain links TRBV24-1 to TRBJ2-3, with D perhaps TRBD2 (5 bases). CDR1 is KGHDR and CDR2 is SFDVKD in the germline V gene. The CDR3 sequence is 16 residues long. V shed 0 bases and J shed 1 base, with 10 bases lying between them. CDR3 in amino acids: CATSDLGSGGTDTQYF. The CDR3 DNA follows: TGTGCCACCAGTGATTTGGGAAGCGGAGGCACAGATACGCAGTATTTT.

This clonotype was seen a few times. This chain connects TRBV30 to TRBJ1-1; D not resolved. This CDR3 has 13 amino acids. Trimming took off 6 bases at V and 5 bases at J, with 16 bases between the two ends. Germline assignment: CDR1 GTSNPN and CDR2 SVGIG (reference sequence). CDR3 residues: CACLDSERTEAFF. CDR3 sequence (DNA): TGTGCCTGCTTGGACTCGGAGAGGACTGAAGCTTTCTTT.

CDR3 sequence reads: CASILLQQGVWETQYF. The CDR3, as DNA: TGTGCCAGCATCCTACTTCAACAGGGTGTGTGGGAGACCCAGTACTTC. The V gene is TRBV2, the J gene TRBJ2-5; weak D call: TRBD1 (6 bases). In germline, CDR1 is SNHLY, CDR2 FYNNEI. The V end was cut by 7 bases, the J end by 5 bases, with 23 bases between. The CDR3 loop spans 16 amino acids.

This clonotype was counted a few times. This sequence joins TRBV12-3 or TRBV12-4 and TRBJ2-2, with D unclear. Trimming removed 8 bases at V and 6 bases at J, with 7 bases between. This CDR3 has 11 residues. The CDR3 DNA is TGTGCCAGCTGTACACCCGGGGAGCTGTTTTTT. Residues: CASCTPGELFF.

The chain recombines TRBV5-4 with TRBJ2-1; no reliable D call. The CDR3 totals 15 residues. V was cut by 0 bases and J by 5 bases, with 12 bases left in between. Germline V gives CDR1 SGHNT, CDR2 YYREEE (reference sequence). In nucleotides, the CDR3 is TGTGCCAGCAGCTTGGATATAGGGCGACACAATGAGCAGTTCTTC. Encoded protein: CASSLDIGRHNEQFF.

This clonotype was counted ten times or more. The genes are TRBV9 and TRBJ2-5; 11 nucleotides line up with TRBD1. The CDR3 consists of 15 residues. CDR1 SGDLS and CDR2 YYNGEE come from the germline V gene. V dropped 2 bases and J dropped 5; count of bases not matched to a gene: 5. The CDR3: CASSVGTGGVETQYF. The CDR3 DNA reads as TGTGCCAGCAGCGTTGGGACAGGGGGGGTCGAGACCCAGTACTTC. The variable domain in full, with the rest retrieved from reference TRBV9 and TRBJ2-5, is DSGVTQTPKHLITATGQRVTLRCSPRSGDLSVYWYQQSLDQGLQFLIQYYNGEERAKGNILERFSAQQFPDLHSELNLSSLELGDSALYFCASSVGTGGVETQYFGPGTRLLVL.

There are many counts of this clonotype. The chain recombines TRBV12-3 or TRBV12-4 with TRBJ2-2, with D possibly being TRBD1 or TRBD2 (5 bases each). The CDR3 extends over 16 amino acids. The ends were cut back, 3 bases at V and 0 bases at J, with 11 bases in the middle. The CDR3 DNA reads as TGTGCCAGCAGTTTGGGACGTAGGACGAACACCGGGGAGCTGTTTTTT. Translating gives CASSLGRRTNTGELFF.

V is TRBV10-3 and J is TRBJ2-7, with D perhaps assigned TRBD1 or TRBD2 (7 bases each). V shed 0 bases and J shed 2 bases, with 14 bases lying between them. The CDR3 contains 16 residues. Germline assignment: CDR1 ENHRY and CDR2 SYGVKD. The CDR3 is CAISESGEGAPYEQYF. In DNA form, the CDR3 reads TGTGCCATCAGTGAGTCAGGGGAGGGGGCCCCCTACGAGCAGTACTTC.

There are many counts of this clonotype. The chain combines TRBV10-3 with TRBJ2-1; TRBD1 matches 8 bases. CDR3 length: 14 residues. The junction had 7 bases not matched to a gene; V was cut back by 6 bases and J by 6 bases. Germline CDR1 and CDR2: ENHRY and SYGVKD. CDR3 nucleotides: TGTGCCATCAGGGCCGGGACAGGCATCAATGAGCAGTTCTTC. It translates to CAIRAGTGINEQFF.

J is TRBJ2-1 and V is TRBV11-1; the D call may be TRBD1 or TRBD2 (6 bases each). The germline V and J ends were trimmed by 7 bases and 7 bases, with 20 bases remaining between them. Looked up from germline, CDR1 is SGHAT and CDR2 is FQDESV (reference sequence). The CDR3 extends over 15 amino acids. The DNA for the CDR3 is TGTGCCAGCACGGTAGGGGGGCACAAGTTAAATGAGCAGTTCTTC. This encodes CASTVGGHKLNEQFF.

The table lists this clonotype with a few counts. The rearrangement links TRBV7-9 to TRBJ2-7, with D possibly TRBD1 on 6 matching bases. CDR3 length: 13 residues. The V and J ends lost 3 bases and 6 bases respectively, with 12 bases between them. CDR1 is SEHNR and CDR2 is FQNEAQ in the germline V gene (reference sequence). CDR3 loop: CASSFPDRTEQYV. CDR3 in DNA: TGTGCCAGCAGCTTCCCAGACAGGACCGAGCAGTACGTC.

This clonotype was detected a few times. The chain carries TRBV3-1 and TRBJ2-1, with 8 bases aligning to TRBD2. The CDR3 is made up of 16 amino acids. In germline, CDR1 is LGHDT, CDR2 YNNKEL (reference sequence). The J segment lost 5 bases and the V segment lost 1 base, leaving 7 bases of the junction unmatched. CDR3 residues: CASSQVLAGSNNEQFF. The CDR3 DNA sequence: TGTGCCAGCAGCCAAGTGTTAGCGGGGTCGAACAATGAGCAGTTCTTC.

This clonotype was seen only a few times. The rearrangement joins TRBV14 to TRBJ2-3; perhaps D is TRBD1 or TRBD2 (6 bases each). This CDR3 contains 13 residues. Germline V lookup: CDR1 SGHDN, CDR2 FVKESK. The V and J ends lost 0 bases and 8 bases respectively, with 9 bases between them. The CDR3, as DNA: TGTGCCAGCAGCCAAGAAGGGGGGCGTACGCAGTATTTT. Protein sequence: CASSQEGGRTQYF.

The chain recombines TRBV4-2 with TRBJ2-3, with unresolved D. Germline CDR1 and CDR2: LGHNA and YNFKEQ. The CDR3 has 15 amino acids. V was cut by 1 base and J by 9 bases, with 17 bases left in between. The CDR3 nucleotides are TGTGCCAGCAGCCAAGGAGCCAGTCCTCAGGACACGCAGTATTTT. Translated, it gives CASSQGASPQDTQYF.

This clonotype showed up just a few times. J is TRBJ2-4 and V is TRBV6-2 or TRBV6-3; D remains unclear. The CDR3 runs to 15 residues. Germline V gene data show CDR1 as MNHEY and CDR2 as SVGEGT. The germline V and J ends were trimmed by 6 bases and 0 bases, with 12 bases remaining between them. CDR3 nucleotides: TGTGCCAGCAGCACAAACCGCGTAGCCAAAAACATTCAGTACTTC. Translated, it gives CASSTNRVAKNIQYF.